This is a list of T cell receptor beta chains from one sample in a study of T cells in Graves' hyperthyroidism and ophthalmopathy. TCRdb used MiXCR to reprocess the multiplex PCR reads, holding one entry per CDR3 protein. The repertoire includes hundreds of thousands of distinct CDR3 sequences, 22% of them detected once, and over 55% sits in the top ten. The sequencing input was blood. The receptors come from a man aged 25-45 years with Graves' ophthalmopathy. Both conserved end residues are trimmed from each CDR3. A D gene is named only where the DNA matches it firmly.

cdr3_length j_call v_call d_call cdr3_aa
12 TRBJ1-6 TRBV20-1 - SARAMDRNSPLH
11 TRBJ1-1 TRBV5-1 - AETKGLNTEAF
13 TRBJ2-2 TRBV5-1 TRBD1 ASSAGTGRGGELF
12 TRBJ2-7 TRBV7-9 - ASSLGGSAYEQY
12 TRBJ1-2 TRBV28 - ASSRFTGSIGYT
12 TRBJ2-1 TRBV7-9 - ASSLAIWRGEQF
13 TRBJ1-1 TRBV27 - ASSLSARLNTEAF
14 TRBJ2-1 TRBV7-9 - ANSPLRGRSYNEQF
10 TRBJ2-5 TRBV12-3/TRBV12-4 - ASSLRWETQY
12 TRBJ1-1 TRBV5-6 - ASSFPDLNTEAF
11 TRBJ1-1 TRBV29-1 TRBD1 SVYLGTGGMAF
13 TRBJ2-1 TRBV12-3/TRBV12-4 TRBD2 ASSFSASGNNEQF
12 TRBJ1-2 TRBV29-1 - SVQGRGSLDGYT
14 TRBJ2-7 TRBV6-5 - ASSYGGITFPYEQY
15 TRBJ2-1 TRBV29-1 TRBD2 SVEWLAARSSYNEQF
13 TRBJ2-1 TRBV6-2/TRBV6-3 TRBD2 ASRPGLAGYNEQF
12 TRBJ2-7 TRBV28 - ASSLYTGVREQY
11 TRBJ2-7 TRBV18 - ASSGRVAYEQY
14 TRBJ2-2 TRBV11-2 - ASSLAPGRNTGELF
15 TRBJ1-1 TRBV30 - AWSVGLAGVRNTEAF
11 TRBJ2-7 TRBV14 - ASSQVFGNEQY
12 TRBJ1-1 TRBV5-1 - ASSVVEGGTEAF
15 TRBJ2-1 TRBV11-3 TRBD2 ASSFRGRARAGNEQF
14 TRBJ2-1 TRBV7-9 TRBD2 ASSLGGTSGMTEQF
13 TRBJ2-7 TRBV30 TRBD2 AWSVLASGRGEQY
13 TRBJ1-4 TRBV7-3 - ASSLTGGRGEKLF
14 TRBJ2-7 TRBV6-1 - ASSLSLRGSSYEQY
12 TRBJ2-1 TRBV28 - ASSLLHPLSEQF
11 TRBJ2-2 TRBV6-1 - ASRDPNTGELF
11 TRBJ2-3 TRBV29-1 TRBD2 SVAGTRTDTQY
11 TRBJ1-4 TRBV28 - ASSLQGREKLF
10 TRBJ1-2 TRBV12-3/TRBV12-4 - ASSMMGYYYT
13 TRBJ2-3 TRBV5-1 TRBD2 ASNIAGVGTDTQY
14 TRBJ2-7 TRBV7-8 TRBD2 ASSLWASGEVYEQY
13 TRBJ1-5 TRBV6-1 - ASSDWTYSNQPQH
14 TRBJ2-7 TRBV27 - ASSLIGRTGLYEQY
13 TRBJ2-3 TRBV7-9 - ASSTRVSVSDTQY
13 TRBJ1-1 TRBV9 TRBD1 ASSANGQGATEAF
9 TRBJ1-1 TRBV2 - ASRFDTEAF
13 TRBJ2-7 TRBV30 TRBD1 AWRSPGQGLYEQY
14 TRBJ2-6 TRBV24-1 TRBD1 ATGDRGLPGANVLT
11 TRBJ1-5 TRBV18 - ASSRATGEPQH
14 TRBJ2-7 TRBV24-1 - ATSDWARTSTHEQY
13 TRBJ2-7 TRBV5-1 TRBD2 ASSLGASGSYEQY
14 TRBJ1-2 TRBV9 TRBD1 ASSVGSGGPNYGYT
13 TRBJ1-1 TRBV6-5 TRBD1 ARSYTTGEDTEAF
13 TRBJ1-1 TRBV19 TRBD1 ASSSGQVPNTEAF
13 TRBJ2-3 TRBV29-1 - SVDRTASSTDTQY
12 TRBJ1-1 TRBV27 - ASSLGRVSTEAF
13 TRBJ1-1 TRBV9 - ASSPSGLQNTEAF
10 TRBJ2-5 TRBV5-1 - ASSLYQETQY
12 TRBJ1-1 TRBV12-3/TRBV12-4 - ASNIGRLNTEAF